Described below is a single TCR beta chain sequence and its context. No antigen is known for it. The data were taken from a study of response to subunit inactivated influenza vaccine. Study-level findings and limits: The authors offered the suggestion that each seasonal influenza vaccination recruits few new T cells.

Trimming stripped 4 bases from V and 1 base from J, with 16 bases between. CDR1 and CDR2 from the germline V gene are LGHDT and YNNKEL (reference sequence). The CDR3 totals 16 residues. TCRdb reprocessed the RT-PCR reads with MiXCR, giving one entry per CDR3 protein. The table records approximately 520,000 distinct CDR3 sequences, approximately 16% of them present only once. The V call is TRBV3-1, the J call TRBJ2-5, with D perhaps given as TRBD1 or TRBD2 (5 bases each). The starting material was CD4+ T cells sorted from PBMCs, obtained less than 25 months after vaccination. This clonotype was obtained from a man in his fifties or sixties who received an inactivated influenza vaccine. CDR3 protein: CASSPIRGAAQETQYF. In nucleotides, the CDR3 is TGTGCCAGCAGCCCCATCAGAGGGGCAGCCCAAGAGACCCAGTACTTC.